Listed below are T cell receptor beta chains from one sample, sequenced in a study of CD8+CD57+ T cells in acquired aplastic anemia. TCRdb reprocessed the reads via MiXCR and lists one record per CDR3 protein. Seen here are around 190,000 distinct CDR3 sequences, about 53% observed once, and the top ten hold about 17%. The sequenced sample was sorted CD4+, CD8+, or CD8+CD57+ T cells (not recorded which) from PBMCs. The receptors were sampled from a human donor in good health, serving as a control. The CDR3 runs from the conserved cysteine through the conserved F or W. A D gene is named only where the DNA matches it firmly. Some rows have no size entry. The others give once, few or many, or a class for an expanded clone.

CDR3 length: 12; D gene: NA; clone size: few; J gene: TRBJ2-2; V gene: TRBV28; CDR3 DNA: TGTGCCAGCAGTGAAAACACCGGGGAGCTGTTTTTT; CDR3 protein: CASSENTGELFF
CDR3 length: 12; D gene: NA; clone size: NA; J gene: TRBJ2-1; V gene: TRBV11-3; CDR3 DNA: TGTGCCAGCACCGATTGGGGGTCTGAGCAGTTCTTC; CDR3 protein: CASTDWGSEQFF
CDR3 length: 13; D gene: NA; clone size: many; J gene: TRBJ2-7; V gene: TRBV6-1; CDR3 DNA: TGTGCCAGCAGGGAGACAGAGATCTACGAGCAGTACTTC; CDR3 protein: CASRETEIYEQYF
CDR3 length: 15; D gene: NA; clone size: once; J gene: TRBJ2-3; V gene: TRBV9; CDR3 DNA: TGTGCCAGCAGCGTAGAGGAAGGGTGGACAGATACGCAGTATTTT; CDR3 protein: CASSVEEGWTDTQYF
CDR3 length: 13; D gene: TRBD2; clone size: NA; J gene: TRBJ2-2; V gene: TRBV20-1; CDR3 DNA: TGCAGTGCTACAGGACTAGCTGTCGGGGAGCTGTTTTTT; CDR3 protein: CSATGLAVGELFF
CDR3 length: 17; D gene: TRBD2; clone size: NA; J gene: TRBJ2-5; V gene: TRBV15; CDR3 DNA: TGTGCCACCGGCTACCCCGGGTCTAGCGGGGGGATAGAGACCCAGTACTTC; CDR3 protein: CATGYPGSSGGIETQYF
CDR3 length: 17; D gene: NA; clone size: many; J gene: TRBJ1-1; V gene: TRBV9; CDR3 DNA: TGTGCCAGCAGGATAATACAGGGAAGAGGGATGAACACTGAAGCTTTCTTT; CDR3 protein: CASRIIQGRGMNTEAFF
CDR3 length: 15; D gene: NA; clone size: NA; J gene: TRBJ1-1; V gene: TRBV15; CDR3 DNA: TGTGCCACCAGCATCAAAGGGGGGGACGGGACTGAAGCTTTCTTT; CDR3 protein: CATSIKGGDGTEAFF
CDR3 length: 14; D gene: NA; clone size: many; J gene: TRBJ1-3; V gene: TRBV7-6; CDR3 DNA: TGTGCCAGCTTCCCCTTGGGGTCCGGAAACACCATATATTTT; CDR3 protein: CASFPLGSGNTIYF
CDR3 length: 13; D gene: NA; clone size: few; J gene: TRBJ1-6; V gene: TRBV7-2; CDR3 DNA: TGTGCCAGCAACACAGATAATAATTCACCCCTCCACTTT; CDR3 protein: CASNTDNNSPLHF
CDR3 length: 12; D gene: NA; clone size: NA; J gene: TRBJ2-1; V gene: TRBV2; CDR3 DNA: TGTGCCAGCAGGATACTAGACAATGAGCAGTTCTTC; CDR3 protein: CASRILDNEQFF
CDR3 length: 15; D gene: NA; clone size: NA; J gene: TRBJ1-6; V gene: TRBV30; CDR3 DNA: TGTGCCTGGAGTGTAGGCGGTTCCGACGGTTCACCCCTCCACTTT; CDR3 protein: CAWSVGGSDGSPLHF
CDR3 length: 15; D gene: TRBD1; clone size: many; J gene: TRBJ2-5; V gene: TRBV24-1; CDR3 DNA: TGTGCCACCAGTGATGTGGGACAGGGTAGGGAGACCCAGTACTTC; CDR3 protein: CATSDVGQGRETQYF
CDR3 length: 15; D gene: NA; clone size: NA; J gene: TRBJ1-2; V gene: TRBV20-1; CDR3 DNA: TGCAGTGCTAGACCAAGGGAAAGGCAGGGGAATGGCTACACCTTC; CDR3 protein: CSARPRERQGNGYTF
CDR3 length: 13; D gene: NA; clone size: NA; J gene: TRBJ2-7; V gene: TRBV7-2; CDR3 DNA: TGTGCCAGCAGCTTGAGCGGGCTCTACGAGCAGTACTTC; CDR3 protein: CASSLSGLYEQYF
CDR3 length: 12; D gene: NA; clone size: NA; J gene: TRBJ1-2; V gene: TRBV11-2; CDR3 DNA: TGTGCCAGCAGCTCGACAGACTCTGGAAACACCTTC; CDR3 protein: CASSSTDSGNTF
CDR3 length: 16; D gene: NA; clone size: few; J gene: TRBJ1-4; V gene: TRBV7-2; CDR3 DNA: TGTGCCAGCAGCTCCAGCGGAGGGAGGGTGGGTGAAAAACTGTTTTTT; CDR3 protein: CASSSSGGRVGEKLFF
CDR3 length: 17; D gene: TRBD2; clone size: many; J gene: TRBJ2-2; V gene: TRBV9; CDR3 DNA: TGTGCCAGCAGCGTAGGGGGACTAGCGGGGGGAACCGGGGAGCTGTTTTTT; CDR3 protein: CASSVGGLAGGTGELFF
CDR3 length: 16; D gene: NA; clone size: NA; J gene: TRBJ1-4; V gene: TRBV7-9; CDR3 DNA: TGTGCCAGCAGAGGTACCGGGACAACCGTGGGTGAAAGACTGTTTTTT; CDR3 protein: CASRGTGTTVGERLFF
CDR3 length: 13; D gene: NA; clone size: many; J gene: TRBJ2-1; V gene: TRBV7-6; CDR3 DNA: TGTGCCAGCAGCTTAACAGAGTACAATGAGCAGTTCTTC; CDR3 protein: CASSLTEYNEQFF
CDR3 length: 14; D gene: TRBD1; clone size: NA; J gene: TRBJ1-4; V gene: TRBV20-1; CDR3 DNA: TGCAGTGCTAATTTGAGGCAGGGGGTTGAAAAACTGTTTTTT; CDR3 protein: CSANLRQGVEKLFF
CDR3 length: 13; D gene: NA; clone size: many; J gene: TRBJ1-2; V gene: TRBV20-1; CDR3 DNA: TGCAGTGCTAGAGATCAAGTGCCCCATGGCTACACCTTC; CDR3 protein: CSARDQVPHGYTF
CDR3 length: 15; D gene: NA; clone size: many; J gene: TRBJ2-2; V gene: TRBV5-6; CDR3 DNA: TGTGCCAGCAGCTACACAGGAGACAAGACCGGGGAGCTGTTTTTT; CDR3 protein: CASSYTGDKTGELFF